A selection of T cell receptor beta chains follows, all from one sample in a study of T cells in Graves' hyperthyroidism and ophthalmopathy. TCRdb processed the multiplex PCR reads anew with MiXCR; each CDR3 protein has one entry. Of about 270,000 distinct CDR3 sequences listed, about 20% are singletons. The sample was blood. These receptors were collected from a man aged 25 to 40 with Graves' ophthalmopathy. Both conserved end residues are part of each CDR3. Fields, in order: CDR3 protein, CDR3 DNA, CDR3 length, J gene, V gene, clone size, D gene. The D gene is left open where the match is weak. Clone size is not always given. Where it is, it says once, few, many or a class for expanded clones.

CDR3: CASSVGVEQGYGYTF
DNA: TGTGCCAGCAGCGTAGGAGTGGAACAGGGGTATGGCTACACCTTC
length: 15
J: TRBJ1-2
V: TRBV9
size: many
D: TRBD1

CDR3: CASSLSGQGVGQPQHF
DNA: TGTGCCAGCAGCTTATCGGGACAGGGAGTAGGTCAGCCCCAGCATTTT
length: 16
J: TRBJ1-5
V: TRBV7-2
size: many
D: TRBD1

CDR3: CAISRGVAGDTQYF
DNA: TGTGCCATCAGCCGCGGGGTAGCGGGAGATACGCAGTATTTT
length: 14
J: TRBJ2-3
V: TRBV10-3
size: NA
D: TRBD2

CDR3: CASSEGNQPQHF
DNA: TGTGCCAGCAGTGAGGGTAATCAGCCCCAGCATTTT
length: 12
J: TRBJ1-5
V: TRBV2
size: few
D: NA

CDR3: CASRRTRTVDEQYF
DNA: TGCGCCAGCAGACGGACTAGGACGGTGGACGAGCAGTACTTC
length: 14
J: TRBJ2-7
V: TRBV10-2
size: NA
D: TRBD2

CDR3: CASSLGDGEQYF
DNA: TGTGCCAGCAGCTTAGGGGATGGGGAGCAGTACTTC
length: 12
J: TRBJ2-7
V: TRBV7-3
size: NA
D: NA

CDR3: CASSFDRMNTEAFF
DNA: TGTGCCAGTAGTTTTGACAGAATGAACACTGAAGCTTTCTTT
length: 14
J: TRBJ1-1
V: TRBV19
size: NA
D: NA

CDR3: CSVEDLGGLGYGYTF
DNA: TGCAGCGTTGAAGATCTAGGCGGGCTGGGCTATGGCTACACCTTC
length: 15
J: TRBJ1-2
V: TRBV29-1
size: NA
D: NA

CDR3: CASKLGQGGGLDYGYTF
DNA: TGTGCCAGCAAACTGGGACAGGGAGGTGGGTTGGACTATGGCTACACCTTC
length: 17
J: TRBJ1-2
V: TRBV28
size: NA
D: TRBD1

CDR3: CASSLLGQPAFNEQFF
DNA: TGCGCCAGCAGTCTGCTGGGACAGCCGGCGTTCAATGAGCAGTTCTTC
length: 16
J: TRBJ2-1
V: TRBV5-1
size: many
D: TRBD1

CDR3: CASSQDRGPEGGDTQYF
DNA: TGTGCCAGCAGCCAAGATCGAGGACCGGAGGGGGGGGATACGCAGTATTTT
length: 17
J: TRBJ2-3
V: TRBV4-2
size: few
D: NA

CDR3: CALSTIWGTEAFF
DNA: TGTGCCTTGTCGACTATTTGGGGCACTGAAGCTTTCTTT
length: 13
J: TRBJ1-1
V: TRBV30
size: many
D: NA

CDR3: CASSSAGLTGELFF
DNA: TGTGCCAGCAGTTCTGCAGGGTTAACCGGGGAGCTGTTTTTT
length: 14
J: TRBJ2-2
V: TRBV12-3/TRBV12-4
size: few
D: NA

CDR3: CASSLRRGGEAFF
DNA: TGTGCCAGCAGCTTACGTAGGGGCGGCGAAGCTTTCTTT
length: 13
J: TRBJ1-1
V: TRBV6-1
size: few
D: NA

CDR3: CASSRPLAGGSNEQFF
DNA: TGTGCCAGCAGCCGCCCCCTAGCGGGAGGAAGCAATGAGCAGTTCTTC
length: 16
J: TRBJ2-1
V: TRBV4-2
size: NA
D: TRBD2

CDR3: CSARAVRINEQFF
DNA: TGCAGTGCTAGAGCGGTCAGAATCAATGAGCAGTTCTTC
length: 13
J: TRBJ2-1
V: TRBV20-1
size: NA
D: NA

CDR3: CASSRTASSYNEQFF
DNA: TGTGCCAGCAGTCGGACAGCCAGCTCCTACAATGAGCAGTTCTTC
length: 15
J: TRBJ2-1
V: TRBV27
size: NA
D: NA

CDR3: CASSTTSGRAVYEQFF
DNA: TGTGCCAGCAGTACCACTAGCGGGAGGGCGGTATATGAGCAGTTCTTC
length: 16
J: TRBJ2-1
V: TRBV6-1
size: few
D: TRBD2

CDR3: CSARGTSGKTGELFF
DNA: TGCAGTGCTAGGGGGACTAGCGGGAAAACCGGGGAGCTGTTTTTT
length: 15
J: TRBJ2-2
V: TRBV20-1
size: many
D: TRBD2

CDR3: CASGPPRANSGEQYF
DNA: TGTGCTAGTGGTCCGCCGCGGGCCAATTCGGGCGAGCAGTACTTC
length: 15
J: TRBJ2-7
V: TRBV12-5
size: many
D: NA

CDR3: CSATGGGTSAYEQYF
DNA: TGCAGTGCAACGGGGGGGGGAACTTCGGCCTACGAGCAGTACTTC
length: 15
J: TRBJ2-7
V: TRBV20-1
size: NA
D: TRBD2

CDR3: CASSQYAGATEAFF
DNA: TGCGCCAGCAGCCAATACGCCGGGGCGACTGAAGCTTTCTTT
length: 14
J: TRBJ1-1
V: TRBV4-1
size: once
D: NA

CDR3: CASRVSKNTEAFF
DNA: TGCGCCAGCAGGGTTTCGAAAAACACTGAAGCTTTCTTT
length: 13
J: TRBJ1-1
V: TRBV10-1
size: NA
D: NA

CDR3: CASSLRIWDAPGQGEYEQYF
DNA: TGTGCCAGCAGCTTAAGGATATGGGATGCCCCGGGACAGGGAGAGTACGAGCAGTACTTC
length: 20
J: TRBJ2-7
V: TRBV11-3
size: few
D: TRBD1

CDR3: CASSLTGTSGDSSYGQYF
DNA: TGTGCCAGCAGCTTAACCGGGACTAGCGGAGACAGCTCCTACGGGCAGTACTTC
length: 18
J: TRBJ2-7
V: TRBV7-6
size: NA
D: TRBD2

CDR3: CASSPRLGNQPQHF
DNA: TGTGCCAGCAGTCCCCGTTTAGGCAATCAGCCCCAGCATTTT
length: 14
J: TRBJ1-5
V: TRBV12-3/TRBV12-4
size: few
D: NA

CDR3: CASSRSGRTYNEQFF
DNA: TGTGCCAGCAGCCGAAGCGGGAGGACCTACAATGAGCAGTTCTTC
length: 15
J: TRBJ2-1
V: TRBV12-3/TRBV12-4
size: many
D: TRBD2

CDR3: CATSDLSGTGSHTQYF
DNA: TGTGCCACCAGTGATTTGTCTGGGACAGGGAGCCATACGCAGTATTTT
length: 16
J: TRBJ2-3
V: TRBV24-1
size: NA
D: TRBD1

CDR3: CSVVPEGLATYEQYF
DNA: TGCAGCGTTGTACCCGAGGGACTAGCGACCTACGAGCAGTACTTC
length: 15
J: TRBJ2-7
V: TRBV29-1
size: NA
D: TRBD2

CDR3: CATAGQGTYGYTF
DNA: TGTGCCACGGCGGGACAGGGGACCTATGGCTACACCTTC
length: 13
J: TRBJ1-2
V: TRBV19
size: NA
D: TRBD1

CDR3: CASSQNNNQPQHF
DNA: TGCGCCAGCAGCCAAAACAACAATCAGCCCCAGCATTTT
length: 13
J: TRBJ1-5
V: TRBV4-1
size: few
D: NA

CDR3: CASKDRGGSEAFF
DNA: TGTGCCAGCAAGGACAGGGGGGGTTCTGAAGCTTTCTTT
length: 13
J: TRBJ1-1
V: TRBV2
size: many
D: TRBD1

CDR3: CASSEAGLAGGIEQFF
DNA: TGTGCCAGCAGTGAGGCGGGACTAGCGGGAGGAATTGAGCAGTTCTTC
length: 16
J: TRBJ2-1
V: TRBV2
size: many
D: TRBD2

CDR3: CSVAEQAMNTEAFF
DNA: TGCAGCGTGGCTGAGCAGGCGATGAACACTGAAGCTTTCTTT
length: 14
J: TRBJ1-1
V: TRBV29-1
size: NA
D: NA

CDR3: CASSQNRDTSYEQYF
DNA: TGTGCCAGCAGCCAAAACCGGGACACCTCCTACGAGCAGTACTTC
length: 15
J: TRBJ2-7
V: TRBV11-2
size: NA
D: NA

CDR3: CASSRSQTKTDTQYF
DNA: TGTGCCAGCAGCCGATCCCAGACCAAGACAGATACGCAGTATTTT
length: 15
J: TRBJ2-3
V: TRBV3-1
size: NA
D: NA

CDR3: CASSHGTLEAFF
DNA: TGTGCCAGCAGCCACGGGACCCTTGAAGCTTTCTTT
length: 12
J: TRBJ1-1
V: TRBV3-1
size: many
D: NA

CDR3: CASSLGIAGNEQFF
DNA: TGTGCCAGCAGTCTGGGGATCGCGGGGAATGAGCAGTTCTTC
length: 14
J: TRBJ2-1
V: TRBV7-9
size: NA
D: NA

CDR3: CASSKQGASGDTQYF
DNA: TGTGCCAGTAGTAAACAGGGGGCTAGCGGCGATACGCAGTATTTT
length: 15
J: TRBJ2-3
V: TRBV19
size: NA
D: TRBD1

CDR3: CASSLTTSGYNEQFF
DNA: TGTGCCAGCAGCTTAACGACTAGCGGGTACAATGAGCAGTTCTTC
length: 15
J: TRBJ2-1
V: TRBV7-3
size: many
D: TRBD2

CDR3: CASRPTSGRWELFF
DNA: TGTGCCAGCAGACCGACTAGCGGGAGATGGGAGCTGTTTTTT
length: 14
J: TRBJ2-2
V: TRBV2
size: few
D: TRBD2

CDR3: CASSYFRTGGSYGYTF
DNA: TGTGCCAGCAGTTACTTTCGGACAGGGGGCAGCTATGGCTACACCTTC
length: 16
J: TRBJ1-2
V: TRBV6-5
size: many
D: TRBD1

CDR3: CATSGVRRPIPSTDTQYF
DNA: TGTGCCACCAGCGGAGTGAGGCGACCAATTCCTAGCACAGATACGCAGTATTTT
length: 18
J: TRBJ2-3
V: TRBV15
size: many
D: NA

CDR3: CATSDNRGQGGYTF
DNA: TGTGCCACCAGTGATAACAGGGGGCAGGGAGGCTACACCTTC
length: 14
J: TRBJ1-2
V: TRBV24-1
size: NA
D: TRBD1

CDR3: CASSLRTVGSDIQYF
DNA: TGTGCCAGCAGTCTTCGGACAGTTGGGAGTGACATTCAGTACTTC
length: 15
J: TRBJ2-4
V: TRBV28
size: NA
D: NA

CDR3: CASSLGGRARETQYF
DNA: TGTGCCAGCAGTTTAGGTGGGAGGGCCCGGGAGACCCAGTACTTC
length: 15
J: TRBJ2-5
V: TRBV12-3/TRBV12-4
size: few
D: TRBD2

CDR3: CASSLSVSRGNYGYTF
DNA: TGTGCCAGTAGTCTTTCAGTGTCCCGGGGTAACTATGGCTACACCTTC
length: 16
J: TRBJ1-2
V: TRBV19
size: once
D: NA

CDR3: CASSLIGTVGSPLHF
DNA: TGTGCCAGCAGTTTGATCGGGACAGTGGGGTCACCCCTCCACTTT
length: 15
J: TRBJ1-6
V: TRBV28
size: few
D: TRBD1

CDR3: CASSPSGSGEQYF
DNA: TGTGCCAGCAGCCCATCCGGGAGCGGCGAGCAGTACTTC
length: 13
J: TRBJ2-7
V: TRBV7-9
size: NA
D: NA

CDR3: CASRDYRETQYF
DNA: TGTGCCAGCCGGGACTACCGAGAGACCCAGTACTTC
length: 12
J: TRBJ2-5
V: TRBV12-3/TRBV12-4
size: NA
D: TRBD2

CDR3: CASSLTSGDTQYF
DNA: TGTGCCAGCAGCTTAACTAGCGGGGATACGCAGTATTTT
length: 13
J: TRBJ2-3
V: TRBV7-3
size: many
D: TRBD2

CDR3: CASSINGFNQPQHF
DNA: TGTGCCAGTAGTATCAATGGCTTCAATCAGCCCCAGCATTTT
length: 14
J: TRBJ1-5
V: TRBV19
size: NA
D: NA

CDR3: CASSYSMGQGASNYGYTF
DNA: TGTGCCAGCAGTTACTCGATGGGACAGGGGGCATCGAACTATGGCTACACCTTC
length: 18
J: TRBJ1-2
V: TRBV6-5
size: NA
D: TRBD1

CDR3: CASGLGPGQAGETQYF
DNA: TGTGCTAGTGGTTTGGGCCCGGGACAGGCGGGGGAGACCCAGTACTTC
length: 16
J: TRBJ2-5
V: TRBV12-5
size: few
D: TRBD1

CDR3: CASSGSRLAGSFGELFF
DNA: TGTGCCAGCAGCGGGTCCAGACTAGCGGGAAGTTTCGGGGAGCTGTTTTTT
length: 17
J: TRBJ2-2
V: TRBV5-8
size: NA
D: TRBD2

CDR3: CASSYYGTSGGEQYF
DNA: TGTGCCAGCAGTTACTACGGGACTAGCGGGGGCGAGCAGTACTTC
length: 15
J: TRBJ2-7
V: TRBV6-2/TRBV6-3
size: NA
D: TRBD2

CDR3: CASSYSGGPGYEQYF
DNA: TGTGCCAGCAGTTACTCGGGAGGGCCAGGCTACGAGCAGTACTTC
length: 15
J: TRBJ2-7
V: TRBV6-2/TRBV6-3
size: NA
D: TRBD2